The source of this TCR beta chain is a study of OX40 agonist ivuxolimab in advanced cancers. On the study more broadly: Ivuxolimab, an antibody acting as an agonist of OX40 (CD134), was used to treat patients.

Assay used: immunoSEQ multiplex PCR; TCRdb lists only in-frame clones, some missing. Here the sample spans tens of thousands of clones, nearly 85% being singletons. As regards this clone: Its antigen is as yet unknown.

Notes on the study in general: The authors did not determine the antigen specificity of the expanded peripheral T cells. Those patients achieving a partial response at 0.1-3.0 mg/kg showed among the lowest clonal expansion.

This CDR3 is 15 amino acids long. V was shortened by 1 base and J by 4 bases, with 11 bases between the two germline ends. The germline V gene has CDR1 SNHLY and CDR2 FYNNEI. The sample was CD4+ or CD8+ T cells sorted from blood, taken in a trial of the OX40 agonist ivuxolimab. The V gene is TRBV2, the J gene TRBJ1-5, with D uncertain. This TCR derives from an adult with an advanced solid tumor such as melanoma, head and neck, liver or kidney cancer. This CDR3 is CASSEVGRINQPQHF. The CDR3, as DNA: TGTGCCAGCAGTGAAGTCGGCCGGATAAATCAGCCCCAGCATTTT.